The 18 T cell receptor beta chains listed next were all sequenced from one sample in a study of monozygotic twins with inflammatory bowel disease (dated by TCRdb to the late 2010s). Library preparation was by 5' RACE. Reads for this sample came from an Illumina HiSeq 2500. TCRdb reprocessed the reads and assigns one entry to each CDR3 protein sequence, leaving out DNA. This sample's table has entries for over 150,000 distinct CDR3 sequences. The ten largest clones capture roughly 2.3% of the sample. The material sequenced was blood. These receptors were obtained from a human donor with ulcerative colitis or Crohn's disease, or a healthy co-twin of an affected twin (not recorded which).

The chain uses TRBV29-1 and TRBJ2-1; as DNA is missing, the TRBD2 call by TCRdb cannot be tested. Germline V gene sequence: CDR1 SQVTM, CDR2 ANQGSEA. This CDR3 is 16 amino acids long. The CDR3 is CSVESGAGGTYNEQFF.

The V and J genes are TRBV7-9 and TRBJ1-4. This CDR3 is 13 amino acids long. Germline CDR1 SEHNR, CDR2 FQNEAQ (reference sequence). The CDR3 loop is CASSLDANEKLFF.

This chain connects TRBV20-1 to TRBJ2-7; lacking DNA, the TRBD2 call made by TCRdb goes unchecked. The CDR3 runs to 13 residues. From germline, CDR1 is DFQATT and CDR2 SNEGSKA (reference sequence). CDR3 in amino acids: CSVPSGSGVEQYF.

This rearrangement joins TRBV5-1 to TRBJ2-7; TCRdb picks TRBD2, but there is no DNA to check that call. The CDR3 sequence is 15 residues long. Germline V gene data show CDR1 as SGHRS and CDR2 as YFSETQ. CDR3 residues: CASSLERALGYEQYF.

The chain uses TRBV30 and TRBJ2-5. CDR1 is GTSNPN, CDR2 SVGIG, per germline (reference sequence). CDR3 length equals 11 residues. This chain's CDR3 is CAWSLGETQYF. The whole variable domain, filled in from reference TRBV30 and TRBJ2-5, reads SQTIHQWPATLVQPVGSPLSLECTVEGTSNPNLYWYRQAAGRGLQLLFYSVGIGQISSEVPQNLSASRPQDRQFILSSKKLLLSDSGFYLCAWSLGETQYFGPGTRLLVL.

The chain combines TRBV11-2 with TRBJ2-2; there is no DNA to check the TCRdb D call of TRBD1. This CDR3 comprises 14 residues. CDR1 and CDR2 from the germline V gene are SGHAT and FQNNGV. The CDR3 reads CASSFSGATGELFF.

The chain's CDR3 is CASSLGGSDNSPLHF. The V and J genes are TRBV5-4 and TRBJ1-6; TCRdb gives TRBD1 as the D gene, but with no DNA this cannot be confirmed. The CDR3 sequence is 15 residues long. CDR1 SGHNT and CDR2 YYREEE come from the germline V gene (reference sequence). Drawing the rest from reference TRBV5-4 and TRBJ1-6, the complete variable domain is ETGVTQSPTHLIKTRGQQVTLRCSSQSGHNTVSWYQQALGQGPQFIFQYYREEENGRGNFPPRFSGLQFPNYSSELNVNALELDDSALYLCASSLGGSDNSPLHFGNGTRLTVT.

This chain uses TRBV5-1 with TRBJ2-7. The CDR3 is 12 amino acids. Looked up from germline, CDR1 is SGHRS and CDR2 is YFSETQ. CDR3 protein: CASSLVPYEQYF.

The J gene is TRBJ1-3, the V gene TRBV12-3 or TRBV12-4. CDR3 length: 14 amino acids. The CDR3 here is CASSLFPSGNTTYF.

The chain couples TRBV2 to TRBJ2-3. The germline gives CDR1 SNHLY, CDR2 FYNNEI. The CDR3 contains 14 residues. CDR3 sequence reads: CASKDRLSTDTQYF.

The chain uses TRBV19 and TRBJ2-2; the TCRdb D gene call, TRBD2, has no DNA to confirm it. This CDR3 comprises 19 residues. The germline CDR1 and CDR2 sequences are LNHDA and SQIVND (reference sequence). The CDR3 sequence: CASSIFSRTSGRAAGELFF.

V gene TRBV19 combines with J gene TRBJ1-1; TCRdb's assignment of TRBD1 cannot be checked, as there is no DNA. In germline, CDR1 is LNHDA, CDR2 SQIVND (reference sequence). The CDR3 is 13 residues long. The CDR3 loop is CASKDRMNTEAFF.

This chain joins TRBV5-6 and TRBJ1-1; TCRdb selects TRBD1, and the lack of DNA leaves this call unchecked. CDR3 length: 14 residues. Per the germline V gene, CDR1 is SGHDT and CDR2 is YYEEEE. CDR3 protein: CASSRIGGDTEAFF.

This chain uses TRBV3-1 with TRBJ2-7; there is no DNA to check the TCRdb D call of TRBD2. This CDR3 contains 14 residues. CDR1 and CDR2 (germline): LGHDT, YNNKEL (reference sequence). The chain's CDR3 is CASSQDRLAGEQYF.

The CDR3 is CASSVTTDSSYGYTF. This chain links TRBV3-1 with TRBJ1-2. Germline V gene sequence: CDR1 LGHDT, CDR2 YNNKEL (reference sequence). The CDR3 extends over 15 amino acids.

The chain combines TRBV20-1 with TRBJ2-7; TCRdb outputs TRBD1, but without DNA this stays unchecked. The CDR3 spans 13 residues. From germline, CDR1 is DFQATT and CDR2 SNEGSKA (reference sequence). CDR3 amino acids: CSAHGGPSYGQYF.

The genes are TRBV20-1 and TRBJ2-3; TCRdb reports TRBD2, a call that lacks DNA to check it against. Per the germline V gene, CDR1 is DFQATT and CDR2 is SNEGSKA (reference sequence). The CDR3 consists of 16 residues. CDR3 residues: CSAPSFTGDPTDTQYF.

V gene TRBV29-1 combines with J gene TRBJ2-1; TCRdb's D call, TRBD1, is unchecked because there is no DNA. The CDR3 spans 14 residues. The germline CDR1 and CDR2 sequences are SQVTM and ANQGSEA. The CDR3 loop reads CSVDNRGRYKGQFF.